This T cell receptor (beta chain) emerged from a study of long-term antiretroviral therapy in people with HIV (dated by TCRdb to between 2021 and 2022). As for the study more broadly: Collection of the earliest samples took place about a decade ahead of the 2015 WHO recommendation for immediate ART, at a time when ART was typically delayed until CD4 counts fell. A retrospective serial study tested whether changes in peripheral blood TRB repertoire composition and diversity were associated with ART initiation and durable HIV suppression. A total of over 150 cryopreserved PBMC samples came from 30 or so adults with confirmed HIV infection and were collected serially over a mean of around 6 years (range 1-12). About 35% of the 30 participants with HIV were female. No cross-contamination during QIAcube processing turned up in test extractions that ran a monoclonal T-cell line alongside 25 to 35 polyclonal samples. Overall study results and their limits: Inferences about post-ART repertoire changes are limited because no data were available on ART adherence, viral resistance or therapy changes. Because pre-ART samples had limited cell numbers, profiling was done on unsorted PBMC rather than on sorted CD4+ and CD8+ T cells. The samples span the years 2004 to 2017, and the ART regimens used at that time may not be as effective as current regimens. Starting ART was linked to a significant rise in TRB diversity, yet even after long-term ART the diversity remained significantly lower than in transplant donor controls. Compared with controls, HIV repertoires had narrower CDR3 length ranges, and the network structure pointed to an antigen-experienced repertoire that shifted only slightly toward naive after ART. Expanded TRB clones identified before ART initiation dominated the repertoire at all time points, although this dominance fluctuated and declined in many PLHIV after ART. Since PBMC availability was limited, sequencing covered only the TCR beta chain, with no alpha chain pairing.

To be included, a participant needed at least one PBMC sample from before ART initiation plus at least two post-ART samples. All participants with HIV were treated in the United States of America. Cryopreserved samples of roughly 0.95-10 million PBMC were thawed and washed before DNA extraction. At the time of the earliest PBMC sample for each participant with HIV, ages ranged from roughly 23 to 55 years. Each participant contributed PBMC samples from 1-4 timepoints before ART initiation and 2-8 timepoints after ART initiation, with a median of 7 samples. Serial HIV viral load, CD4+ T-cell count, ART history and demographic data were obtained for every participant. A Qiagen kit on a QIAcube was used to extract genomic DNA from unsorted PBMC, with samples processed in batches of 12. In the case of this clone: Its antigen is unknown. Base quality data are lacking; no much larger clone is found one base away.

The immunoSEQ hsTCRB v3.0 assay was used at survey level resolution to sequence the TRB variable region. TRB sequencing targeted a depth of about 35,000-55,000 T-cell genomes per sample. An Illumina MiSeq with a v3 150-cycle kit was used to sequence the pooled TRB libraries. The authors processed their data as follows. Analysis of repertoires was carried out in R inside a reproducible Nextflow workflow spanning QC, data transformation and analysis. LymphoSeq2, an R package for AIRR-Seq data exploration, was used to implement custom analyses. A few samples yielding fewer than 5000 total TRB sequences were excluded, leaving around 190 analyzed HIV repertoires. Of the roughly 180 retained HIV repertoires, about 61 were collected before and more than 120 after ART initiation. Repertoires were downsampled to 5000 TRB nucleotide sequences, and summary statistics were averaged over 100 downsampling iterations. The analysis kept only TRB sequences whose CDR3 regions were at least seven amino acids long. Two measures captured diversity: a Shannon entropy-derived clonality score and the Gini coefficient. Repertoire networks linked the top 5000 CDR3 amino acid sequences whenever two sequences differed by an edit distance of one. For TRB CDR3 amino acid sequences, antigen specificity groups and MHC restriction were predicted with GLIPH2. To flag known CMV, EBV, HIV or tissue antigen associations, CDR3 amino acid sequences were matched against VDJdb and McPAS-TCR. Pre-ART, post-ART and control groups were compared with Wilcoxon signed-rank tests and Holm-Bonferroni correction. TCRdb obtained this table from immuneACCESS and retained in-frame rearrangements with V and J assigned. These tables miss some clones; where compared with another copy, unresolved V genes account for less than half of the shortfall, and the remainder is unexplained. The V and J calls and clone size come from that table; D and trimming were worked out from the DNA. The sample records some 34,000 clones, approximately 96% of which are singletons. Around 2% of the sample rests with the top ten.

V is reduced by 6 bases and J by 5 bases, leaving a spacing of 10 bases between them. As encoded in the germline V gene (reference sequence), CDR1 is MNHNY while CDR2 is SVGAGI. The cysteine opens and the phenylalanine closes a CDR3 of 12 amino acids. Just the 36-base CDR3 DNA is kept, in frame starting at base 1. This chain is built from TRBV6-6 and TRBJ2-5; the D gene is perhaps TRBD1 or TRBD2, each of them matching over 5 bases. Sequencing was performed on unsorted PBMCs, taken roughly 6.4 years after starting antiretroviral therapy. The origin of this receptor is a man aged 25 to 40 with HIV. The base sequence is TGTGCCAGCAGGACGGGACGGGAGACCCAGTACTTC. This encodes CASRTGRETQYF.